Presented here are 2 T cell receptor beta chains from one specimen sequenced in a study of OX40 agonist ivuxolimab in advanced cancers. Produced via immunoSEQ multiplex PCR; TCRdb's table is partial and in-frame only. The sample includes fewer than 90,000 clones, 85% to 90% seen only once; the top ten take under 0.25%. Source: CD4+ or CD8+ T cells sorted from blood, taken in a trial of the OX40 agonist ivuxolimab. The receptors derive from an adult with an advanced solid tumor such as melanoma, head and neck, liver or kidney cancer.

This clone was found once. CDR3: CASSGGGASRRTEAFF. The DNA for the CDR3 is TGTGCCAGCAGCGGGGGAGGGGCCAGCCGGCGCACTGAAGCTTTCTTT. V is TRBV5-4 and J is TRBJ1-1; TRBD1 is a possible D gene (5 bases). The CDR3 covers 16 residues. From germline, CDR1 is SGHNT and CDR2 YYREEE (reference sequence). V was trimmed by 4 bases and J by 4 bases, leaving 20 bases between them.

The chain uses TRBV11-2 and TRBJ2-7; 9 bases are shared with TRBD1. CDR3 length equals 15 residues. Germline V lookup: CDR1 SGHAT, CDR2 FQNNGV. Germline trimming cut 3 bases from V and 5 bases from J; bases unmatched to any gene: 8. CDR3 sequence (DNA): TGTGCCAGCAGCTTGGCCCGGGACAGGGTCCACGAGCAGTACTTC. Its protein is CASSLARDRVHEQYF.